Below, 21 T cell receptor beta chains from the same sample are listed, as sequenced in a study of cytomegalovirus exposure and HLA in healthy donors. Amplification used 60 Vbeta primers and 13 Jbeta primers. Clones were read by immunoSEQ multiplex PCR, and TCRdb kept only the in-frame ones, dropping some. The data contain about 94,000 clones, about four fifths of them singletons. Sequenced input: PBMCs. The receptor source for this set is a human donor in good health.

The chain recombines TRBV18 with TRBJ2-7; D may be TRBD1 (5 bases). V was clipped by 6 bases and J by 5 bases, with 14 bases between them. The CDR3 has 13 amino acids. The germline gives CDR1 KGHSH, CDR2 LQKENI. CDR3 sequence reads: CASSRQGNDEQYF. The CDR3, as DNA: TGTGCCAGCTCCCGGCAGGGTAACGACGAGCAGTACTTC.

V gene TRBV28 combines with J gene TRBJ2-1; maybe TRBD2 (6 bases). The CDR3 loop spans 14 amino acids. V gave up 6 bases and J gave up 2 bases, with 11 bases separating them. Germline values: CDR1 MDHEN, CDR2 SYDVKM. The DNA for the CDR3 is TGTGCCAGCAGCCGTAGCGGTACCTACAATGAGCAGTTCTTC. The encoded protein is CASSRSGTYNEQFF.

There are a few counts of this clone. This chain connects TRBV19 to TRBJ1-6; tentative D call: TRBD1 (5 bases). Germline CDR1 reads LNHDA; CDR2 reads SQIVND (reference sequence). This CDR3 region has 15 residues. V lost 5 bases and J 6 bases, leaving 14 bases between the germline ends. CDR3 amino acids: CASSPEQVGNSPLHF. The DNA of the CDR3 is TGTGCCAGTAGTCCCGAACAGGTCGGTAATTCACCCCTCCACTTT.

The rearrangement joins TRBV23-1 to TRBJ1-3; 10 bases fit TRBD1. TRBV23-1 is assigned to the ORF class and has an uncertain function. The CDR3 contains 16 residues. V was clipped by 5 bases and J by 0 bases; unmatched bases: 4. The CDR3 here is CASSIRTGGSGNTIYF. In DNA form, the CDR3 reads TGCGCCAGCAGTATACGGACAGGGGGCTCTGGAAACACCATATATTTT.

This rearrangement joins TRBV28 to TRBJ2-7; 7 bases line up with TRBD2. J lost 2 bases, V lost 6 bases, and 10 bases had no gene match. There are 15 residues in the CDR3. Germline V gene sequence: CDR1 MDHEN, CDR2 SYDVKM. DNA for the CDR3: TGTGCCAGCAGGGAAACCGGGGGGTCCGCCTACGAGCAGTACTTC. This sequence encodes CASRETGGSAYEQYF. The complete variable domain, with remaining parts taken from reference TRBV28 and TRBJ2-7, reads DVKVTQSSRYLVKRTGEKVFLECVQDMDHENMFWYRQDPGLGLRLIYFSYDVKMKEKGDIPEGYSVSREKKERFSLILESASTNQTSMYLCASRETGGSAYEQYFGPGTRLTVT.

The V and J genes are TRBV19 and TRBJ2-1, with D maybe TRBD1 (7 bases). CDR1 and CDR2 from the germline V gene are LNHDA and SQIVND (reference sequence). V was clipped by 2 bases and J by 10 bases, with 18 bases between them. The CDR3 runs to 15 residues. The CDR3 DNA reads as TGTGCCAGTAGTATATGGGGGGACAGATTCGAGGAGCAGTTCTTC. Translation gives CASSIWGDRFEEQFF.

The chain employs TRBV30 and TRBJ1-5; TRBD1 might be the D (5 bases). Germline lookup yields CDR1 GTSNPN and CDR2 SVGIG (reference sequence). Trimming took 0 bases from V and 6 from J, leaving 12 bases between them. The CDR3 totals 14 residues. The CDR3 coding sequence is TGTGCCTGGAGTGTAATGGGCGGGGGTCAGCCCCAGCATTTT. Translating gives CAWSVMGGGQPQHF.

For the CDR3, the DNA is TGTGCCAGCACCTTGCTGCAGGGAAATGAAAAACTGTTTTTT. This translates into CASTLLQGNEKLFF. The V and J genes are TRBV6-1 and TRBJ1-4, with D perhaps TRBD1 (5 bases). This CDR3 comprises 14 residues. V dropped 7 bases and J dropped 5 bases, with 14 bases sitting between them. Germline V gives CDR1 MNHNS, CDR2 SASEGT.

This chain connects TRBV4-3 to TRBJ1-2, with D possibly being TRBD1 (6 bases). Trimming stripped 2 bases from V and 8 bases from J, with 18 bases between. Germline V CDR1 and CDR2: LGHNA, YSLEER. The CDR3 has 15 residues. CDR3 DNA: TGCGCCAGCAGCCAAACCGGACGAAAGGGGGACGGCTACACCTTC. Translated, it gives CASSQTGRKGDGYTF.

The chain has TRBV9 and TRBJ2-7; D is ambiguous. V gave up 3 bases and J gave up 6 bases, with 16 bases separating them. The CDR3 totals 14 residues. The V gene's germline CDR1 is SGDLS and CDR2 YYNGEE. CDR3 residues: CASSGHSVPIEQYF. The DNA of the CDR3 is TGTGCCAGCAGCGGACACTCGGTGCCCATCGAGCAGTACTTC.

This clone has only one observation. This chain links TRBV6-1 with TRBJ2-2; TRBD1 is a possible D gene (8 bases). CDR3 length equals 16 residues. The ends were cut back, 4 bases at V and 9 bases at J, with 21 bases in the middle. Per the germline V gene, CDR1 is MNHNS and CDR2 is SASEGT. DNA of the CDR3: TGTGCCAGCAGTGCCTTTTCGACAGGGGAGGGTTGGGAGCTGTTTTTT. Encoded protein: CASSAFSTGEGWELFF.

Remarks on this clone: Relative to the germline gene, one junction end is altered; a read error may explain this. The rearrangement uses TRBV19 and TRBJ2-7; 9 bases map to TRBD2. CDR1 LNHDA and CDR2 SQIVND come from the germline V gene (reference sequence). The CDR3 is 14 residues long. The CDR3 region is CASRQRGASNEQYF. Written as DNA, the CDR3 is TGTGCCAGTAGGCAGCGGGGGGCCTCCAACGAGCAGTACTTC.

This chain links TRBV27 with TRBJ2-7, with 7 bases fitting TRBD2. Looked up from germline, CDR1 is MNHEY and CDR2 is SMNVEV (reference sequence). This CDR3 contains 14 residues. With 8 bases clipped from V and 1 base from J, the junction kept 8 bases outside the gene matches. The CDR3 nucleotides are TGTGCCAGCGCGCGGACTAGTCTATCCTACGAGCAGTACTTC. As protein: CASARTSLSYEQYF.

The CDR3 loop is CASSEGGPSSPLHF. Here the CDR3 DNA reads TGTGCCAGCAGTGAGGGAGGGCCGAGTTCACCCCTCCACTTT. This chain uses TRBV25-1 with TRBJ1-6, with unresolved D. Trimming took off 3 bases at V and 9 bases at J, with 12 bases between the two ends. Germline-derived CDR1 and CDR2 are MGHDK and SYGVNS. The CDR3 runs 14 residues.

The chain carries TRBV5-1 and TRBJ2-2; the D gene is possibly TRBD1 (5 bases). V lost 0 bases and J lost 6, with 9 bases in between. The germline CDR1 and CDR2 sequences are SGHRS and YFSETQ. The CDR3 loop spans 14 amino acids. CDR3 sequence reads: CASSLGQGPGELFF. CDR3 nucleotide sequence: TGCGCCAGCAGCTTGGGCCAGGGCCCCGGGGAGCTGTTTTTT.

V gene TRBV5-1 combines with J gene TRBJ2-3, with 15 bases lining up with TRBD2. The germline gives CDR1 SGHRS, CDR2 YFSETQ. CDR3 length: 19 amino acids. J gave up 2 bases and V 4 bases, and 11 bases lay outside the gene matches. This chain's CDR3 is CASSLKMGLAGGDTDTQYF. CDR3 in DNA: TGCGCCAGCAGCCTGAAAATGGGACTAGCGGGGGGCGACACAGATACGCAGTATTTT.

As to this clone: A read error may produce the germline difference seen at one junction end. V gene TRBV19 combines with J gene TRBJ1-1; D call uncertain. This CDR3 spans 11 amino acids. The germline gives CDR1 LNHDA, CDR2 SQIVND (reference sequence). The CDR3 region is CASTQRTEAFF. CDR3 nucleotide sequence: TGTGCCAGCACACAGAGGACTGAAGCCTTCTTT. The full variable domain, its missing parts supplied by reference TRBV19 and TRBJ1-1, is DGGITQSPKYLFRKEGQNVTLSCEQNLNHDAMYWYRQDPGQGLRLIYYSQIVNDFQKGDIAEGYSVSREKKESFPLTVTSAQKNPTAFYLCASTQRTEAFFGQGTRLTVV.

This chain links TRBV15 with TRBJ1-5; 9 bases map to TRBD1. This CDR3 has 15 amino acids. In germline, CDR1 is LNHNV, CDR2 YYDKDF (reference sequence). Trimming at V came to 3 bases and at J to 4 bases, leaving 4 bases not matched to a gene. The CDR3 region has the DNA TGTGCCACCAGCAGGGGACAGGGTCAAAATCAGCCCCAGCATTTT. Amino acid sequence: CATSRGQGQNQPQHF. Based on the CDR3 plus reference TRBV15 and TRBJ1-5, the full variable domain is DAMVIQNPRYQVTQFGKPVTLSCSQTLNHNVMYWYQQKSSQAPKLLFHYYDKDFNNEADTPDNFQSRRPNTSFCFLDIRSPGLGDTAMYLCATSRGQGQNQPQHFGDGTRLSIL.

The chain couples TRBV5-1 to TRBJ1-1, with D hard to call. The CDR3 length is 15 residues. Looked up from germline, CDR1 is SGHRS and CDR2 is YFSETQ. V dropped 4 bases and J dropped 1 base, with 14 bases sitting between them. The CDR3: CASSRERVQNTEAFF. The CDR3 DNA sequence: TGCGCCAGCAGCAGGGAGAGGGTGCAGAACACTGAAGCTTTCTTT.

V is TRBV7-9 and J is TRBJ2-3; D perhaps matches TRBD1 (6 bases). CDR3 length: 15 amino acids. The V gene lost 5 bases and the J gene lost 3 bases, with 15 bases spanning the gap. Germline CDR1 is SEHNR and CDR2 is FQNEAQ (reference sequence). The CDR3 DNA sequence: TGTGCCAGCAGCCCTCGAGAACAGGGAACAGATACGCAGTATTTT. It translates to CASSPREQGTDTQYF.

The chain is built from TRBV28 and TRBJ2-1; D gene uncertain. This CDR3 spans 16 amino acids. Trimming stripped 5 bases from V and 6 bases from J, with 20 bases between. Looked up from germline, CDR1 is MDHEN and CDR2 is SYDVKM. This chain's CDR3 is CASSIPHSVFLNEQFF. The CDR3 DNA reads as TGTGCCAGCAGTATACCCCACAGTGTTTTCCTCAATGAGCAGTTCTTC. The full variable domain, in which reference TRBV28 and TRBJ2-1 provide the parts outside the CDR3, is DVKVTQSSRYLVKRTGEKVFLECVQDMDHENMFWYRQDPGLGLRLIYFSYDVKMKEKGDIPEGYSVSREKKERFSLILESASTNQTSMYLCASSIPHSVFLNEQFFGPGTRLTVL.